These 17 T cell receptor beta chains share one sample of origin, sequenced in a study of cytomegalovirus exposure and HLA in healthy donors. The PCR was carried out with 60 Vbeta primers and 13 Jbeta primers. Profiling relied on immunoSEQ multiplex PCR, and the TCRdb table lists in-frame clones only, not all of them. The table records fewer than 200,000 clones, more than 70% of them present only once. The sample was PBMCs. These receptors originate from a male donor in good health and CMV-seronegative.

The V call is TRBV9, the J call TRBJ2-5; D perhaps matches TRBD2 (7 bases). Germline-derived CDR1 and CDR2 are SGDLS and YYNGEE. The CDR3 has 15 amino acids. V lost 4 bases and J 6 bases, leaving 19 bases between the germline ends. CDR3 in amino acids: CASSQSLGGQQTQYF. CDR3 nucleotides: TGTGCCAGCAGCCAAAGCCTGGGGGGGCAGCAGACCCAGTACTTC.

This clone was picked up one time. The chain is built from TRBV9 and TRBJ1-4, with TRBD1 identical over 8 bases. Germline V gene lookup returns CDR1 SGDLS and CDR2 YYNGEE. Trimming removed 3 bases from V and 8 bases from J; junction bases left unmatched: 0. The CDR3 extends over 12 amino acids. The CDR3 spells CASSDRGEKLFF. DNA for the CDR3: TGTGCCAGCAGCGACAGGGGGGAAAAACTGTTTTTT.

V gene TRBV10-3 combines with J gene TRBJ2-3; 10 positions match TRBD1. The CDR3 runs to 15 residues. Germline loops: CDR1 ENHRY, CDR2 SYGVKD. Losses at the gene ends were 5 bases for V and 5 bases for J; bases not matched to a gene: 7. The CDR3 nucleotides are TGTGCCATCAGTCGAGGACAGGGGGGGGGAGATACGCAGTATTTT. Translated: CAISRGQGGGDTQYF.

V usage is TRBV6-5 and J usage is TRBJ2-7; 9 bases line up with TRBD2. CDR3 length: 16 amino acids. CDR1 and CDR2 (germline): MNHEY, SVGAGI. V shed 0 bases, J shed 4 bases, and the junction held 7 bases outside the gene matches. The CDR3 region has the DNA TGTGCCAGCAGTTACTCTAAGGCGGGGGGGCCTTACGAGCAGTACTTC. This gives the protein CASSYSKAGGPYEQYF.

V usage is TRBV7-6 and J usage is TRBJ1-2, with D possibly matching TRBD1 (5 bases). Trimming left V 1 base short and J 3 bases short, with 12 bases between. Germline V CDR1 and CDR2: SGHVS, FNYEAQ. The CDR3 length is 15 residues. The CDR3 DNA follows: TGTGCCAGCAGCTTAGAGCAGGGAGGGGACTATGGCTACACCTTC. Its protein is CASSLEQGGDYGYTF.

This clone was observed a handful of times. V gene TRBV5-1 combines with J gene TRBJ2-7, with D possibly matching TRBD2 (6 bases). The CDR3 contains 14 residues. The germline CDR1 and CDR2 sequences are SGHRS and YFSETQ. Trimming removed 3 bases from V and 0 bases from J, with 10 bases in between. CDR3 DNA: TGCGCCAGCAGCTCCTCGGGGGTCTCCTACGAGCAGTACTTC. This translates into CASSSSGVSYEQYF.

The chain is built from TRBV27 and TRBJ2-7, with D possibly matching TRBD1 (5 bases). The CDR3 runs 14 residues. V was trimmed by 3 bases and J by 0 bases, leaving 9 bases between them. Germline V gene lookup returns CDR1 MNHEY and CDR2 SMNVEV (reference sequence). CDR3 region: CASSFQGDSYEQYF. As DNA, the CDR3 is TGTGCCAGCAGTTTTCAAGGGGACTCCTACGAGCAGTACTTC.

V and J are TRBV6-5 and TRBJ2-1; 11 bases fit TRBD2. Germline assignment: CDR1 MNHEY and CDR2 SVGAGI. There are 15 residues in the CDR3. Trimming took 6 bases from V and 7 from J; bases not matched to a gene: 8. DNA of the CDR3: TGTGCCAGCAGATTTCTAGCGGGGGGTGGGAATGAGCAGTTCTTC. This gives the protein CASRFLAGGGNEQFF.

J is TRBJ2-7 and V is TRBV10-3; TRBD1 agrees at 7 bases. V dropped 3 bases and J dropped 2; count of bases not matched to a gene: 4. Germline lookup yields CDR1 ENHRY and CDR2 SYGVKD. The CDR3 totals 14 residues. Here the CDR3 DNA reads TGTGCCATCAGTGACCGGGACAGACCCTACGAGCAGTACTTC. Its protein product is CAISDRDRPYEQYF.

The chain combines TRBV28 with TRBJ1-1; 9 bases match TRBD1. V lost 4 bases to trimming and J lost 5 bases; unmatched junction nucleotides: 5. CDR3 length: 14 residues. CDR1 is MDHEN and CDR2 is SYDVKM in the germline V gene. CDR3 sequence reads: CASSSGQGGTEAFF. The CDR3 DNA is TGTGCCAGCAGTTCGGGACAGGGAGGGACTGAAGCTTTCTTT.

The chain combines TRBV18 with TRBJ2-5; D ambiguous. The CDR3 is made up of 11 amino acids. The germline V and J ends were trimmed by 6 bases and 2 bases, with 4 bases remaining between them. Looked up from germline, CDR1 is KGHSH and CDR2 is LQKENI. In DNA form, the CDR3 reads TGTGCCAGCTCTCAACAAGAGACCCAGTACTTC. Residues: CASSQQETQYF.

The chain joins TRBV5-5 to TRBJ1-5; D unresolved. This CDR3 is 14 amino acids long. Trimming left V 0 bases short and J 7 bases short, with 11 bases between. Per germline, CDR1 SGHKS and CDR2 YYEKEE (reference sequence). CDR3 loop: CASSLDSPAQPQHF. CDR3 sequence (DNA): TGTGCCAGCAGCTTGGACAGCCCGGCCCAGCCCCAGCATTTT.

The J gene is TRBJ1-2, the V gene TRBV30, with TRBD1 identical over 11 bases. Germline CDR1 is GTSNPN and CDR2 is SVGIG (reference sequence). CDR3 size: 14 residues. Unmatched junction bases numbered 4, after V lost 0 bases and J lost 7 bases. The CDR3, as DNA: TGTGCCTGGAGTGTATCGGGGACAGGGGGTGGCTACACCTTC. This sequence encodes CAWSVSGTGGGYTF.

This chain joins TRBV30 and TRBJ1-1; D ambiguous. CDR1 is GTSNPN, CDR2 SVGIG, per germline (reference sequence). This CDR3 region has 11 residues. Trimming pared 3 bases from V and 3 bases from J, leaving 5 bases between. CDR3 sequence reads: CAWSRDTEAFF. DNA of the CDR3: TGTGCCTGGAGCCGGGACACTGAAGCTTTCTTT.

This clone was detected only a few times. The chain combines TRBV4-3 with TRBJ2-2, with D perhaps TRBD1 (5 bases). This CDR3 region has 15 residues. Trimming pared 1 base from V and 3 bases from J, leaving 9 bases between. Germline V gene sequence: CDR1 LGHNA, CDR2 YSLEER. Written as DNA, the CDR3 is TGCGCCAGCAGCCAAGTAGGGGTGGACACCGGGGAGCTGTTTTTT. It yields the protein CASSQVGVDTGELFF.

V and J are TRBV29-1 and TRBJ2-2; D may be TRBD1 (6 bases). The germline gives CDR1 SQVTM, CDR2 ANQGSEA. The CDR3 runs to 15 residues. V lost 7 bases to trimming and J lost 1 base, with 16 bases between them. CDR3 region: CSGGPGQLNTGELFF. DNA for the CDR3: TGCAGCGGGGGACCCGGACAGCTGAACACCGGGGAGCTGTTTTTT.

In this sample, this clone turned up once. The CDR3 spells CARSLTQVAGDPYEQYF. In DNA form, the CDR3 reads TGTGCCAGAAGCTTAACCCAGGTGGCGGGAGACCCCTACGAGCAGTACTTC. The chain uses TRBV7-5 and TRBJ2-7; TRBD2, as called in the table, went unchecked against the DNA. TRBV7-5 corresponds to a pseudogene. The CDR3 is made up of 17 amino acids.